One sample yielded the 17 T cell receptor beta chains listed below, sequenced in a study of OX40 agonist ivuxolimab in advanced cancers. Some clones are missing from TCRdb's copy, which holds only in-frame ones; the method was immunoSEQ multiplex PCR. The repertoire holds tens of thousands of clones, with 90% as singletons. The sample consisted of CD4+ or CD8+ T cells sorted from blood, taken in a trial of the OX40 agonist ivuxolimab. These receptors all come from an adult with an advanced solid tumor such as melanoma, head and neck, liver or kidney cancer.

The chain carries TRBV28 and TRBJ2-3; 9 bases agree with TRBD1. Germline-derived CDR1 and CDR2 are MDHEN and SYDVKM. The trim removed 6 bases at V and 0 bases at J, leaving 1 base unmatched. CDR3 length: 14 amino acids. The CDR3 reads CASRGTGSTDTQYF. The CDR3 coding sequence is TGTGCCAGCAGGGGGACAGGGAGCACAGATACGCAGTATTTT.

The chain couples TRBV7-3 to TRBJ1-2, with 8 bases identical to TRBD1. Germline lookup yields CDR1 SGHTA and CDR2 FQGTGA. The trim removed 5 bases at V and 7 bases at J, leaving 9 bases unmatched. CDR3 length equals 14 residues. CDR3 DNA sequence: TGTGCCAGCAGCGACGGCAGGGGGCTCGGTGGCTACACCTTC. This sequence encodes CASSDGRGLGGYTF. Using reference TRBV7-3 and TRBJ1-2 for the parts outside the CDR3, the full variable domain is GAGVSQTPSNKVTEKGKYVELRCDPISGHTALYWYRQSLGQGPEFLIYFQGTGAADDSGLPNDRFFAVRPEGSVSTLKIQRTERGDSAVYLCASSDGRGLGGYTFGSGTRLTVV.

This clone appeared once. The genes are TRBV27 and TRBJ2-4; a possible D gene is TRBD2 (6 bases). Per the germline V gene, CDR1 is MNHEY and CDR2 is SMNVEV (reference sequence). The CDR3 runs 17 residues. Trimming removed 0 bases at V and 2 bases at J, with 14 bases between. The CDR3 here is CASSLSYGGLTKNIQYF. CDR3 DNA: TGTGCCAGCAGTTTATCGTACGGGGGTCTGACCAAAAACATTCAGTACTTC.

The chain has TRBV7-9 and TRBJ2-7; perhaps TRBD2 as D (5 bases). The V and J ends lost 2 bases and 3 bases respectively, with 11 bases between them. CDR1 is SEHNR, CDR2 FQNEAQ, per germline (reference sequence). The CDR3 totals 14 residues. CDR3 coding DNA: TGTGCCAGCAGCTTACTCCGGGATAACTACGAGCAGTACTTC. This translates into CASSLLRDNYEQYF.

The chain uses TRBV28 and TRBJ2-7; D perhaps matches TRBD1 (5 bases). This CDR3 region has 13 residues. Trimming took off 6 bases at V and 6 bases at J, with 15 bases between the two ends. Germline assignment: CDR1 MDHEN and CDR2 SYDVKM. The CDR3 bases are TGTGCCAGCAGCCGCGTCAGGGTACCCGAGCAGTACTTC. Its protein product is CASSRVRVPEQYF.

The CDR3 DNA follows: TGTGCCAGCAGCCAAGGGGCAGCCAATTCACCCCTCCACTTT. It yields the protein CASSQGAANSPLHF. V is TRBV5-4 and J is TRBJ1-6; possibly TRBD1 for D (5 bases). The V and J ends lost 4 bases and 7 bases respectively, with 12 bases between them. Germline V gene data show CDR1 as SGHNT and CDR2 as YYREEE (reference sequence). The CDR3 sequence is 14 residues long.

The CDR3 region has the DNA TGCGCCAGCAGCACGGACAGGGCAGAGACCCAGTACTTC. It is translated as CASSTDRAETQYF. The J gene is TRBJ2-5, the V gene TRBV5-1; 8 nucleotides align to TRBD1. The junction had 3 bases not matched to a gene; V was cut back by 4 bases and J by 4 bases. CDR1 and CDR2 from the germline V gene are SGHRS and YFSETQ. The CDR3 totals 13 residues.

This clone has more than one count but fewer than ten. The chain combines TRBV5-1 with TRBJ2-7, with 7 bases matching TRBD1. Germline V gives CDR1 SGHRS, CDR2 YFSETQ. CDR3 length: 12 residues. After removal of 3 bases from V and 3 bases from J, the junction contained 0 bases not matched to a gene. This chain's CDR3 is CASSWDSYEQYF. The CDR3 DNA follows: TGCGCCAGCAGCTGGGACAGCTACGAGCAGTACTTC.

This clone showed up just a few times. This chain joins TRBV19 and TRBJ1-5; TRBD1 aligns across 8 bases. The CDR3 is 16 amino acids. Per the germline V gene, CDR1 is LNHDA and CDR2 is SQIVND (reference sequence). Trimming removed 9 bases from V and 3 bases from J; junction bases left unmatched: 13. The CDR3 nucleotides are TGTGCCAGCCAACCCCAGGACAGGGCTTACAATCAGCCCCAGCATTTT. Its protein is CASQPQDRAYNQPQHF.

J is TRBJ1-5 and V is TRBV28, with unresolved D. The V end lost 4 bases, the J end lost 3 bases, and 4 bases lay between the germline ends. The CDR3 contains 12 residues. Germline lookup yields CDR1 MDHEN and CDR2 SYDVKM. CDR3 residues: CASSSNNQPQHF. The CDR3 region has the DNA TGTGCCAGCAGTTCAAACAATCAGCCCCAGCATTTT.

This clone was seen more than once but under ten times. This chain connects TRBV2 to TRBJ2-7, with 10 positions matching TRBD2. V dropped 8 bases and J dropped 4; count of bases not matched to a gene: 8. The CDR3 is 14 amino acids. Germline-derived CDR1 and CDR2 are SNHLY and FYNNEI. The CDR3 bases are TGTGCCAGCGCGGAGAGGACTAGCGGATACGAGCAGTACTTC. Encoded protein: CASAERTSGYEQYF.

The V gene is TRBV2, the J gene TRBJ2-5; 10 bases are shared with TRBD2. This CDR3 is 16 amino acids long. Germline assignment: CDR1 SNHLY and CDR2 FYNNEI. J gave up 2 bases and V 6 bases, and 9 bases lay outside the gene matches. The CDR3 region is CASSASSGRRQETQYF. CDR3 in DNA: TGTGCCAGCAGCGCCTCTAGCGGGAGAAGGCAAGAGACCCAGTACTTC. The variable domain in full, completed from reference TRBV2 and TRBJ2-5, reads EPEVTQTPSHQVTQMGQEVILRCVPISNHLYFYWYRQILGQKVEFLVSFYNNEISEKSEIFDDQFSVERPDGSNFTLKIRSTKLEDSAMYFCASSASSGRRQETQYFGPGTRLLVL.

This clone was seen just once. This chain links TRBV7-9 with TRBJ2-4, with D possibly TRBD1 on 5 matching bases. V lost 4 bases to trimming and J lost 1 base, with 11 bases between them. Germline lookup yields CDR1 SEHNR and CDR2 FQNEAQ (reference sequence). This CDR3 comprises 15 residues. CDR3 sequence (DNA): TGTGCCAGCAGCTACCCGGCAGGGGCCAAAAACATTCAGTACTTC. This encodes CASSYPAGAKNIQYF. Full variable domain (rest looked up from reference TRBV7-9 and TRBJ2-4): DTGVSQNPRHKITKRGQNVTFRCDPISEHNRLYWYRQTLGQGPEFLTYFQNEAQLEKSRLLSDRFSAERPKGSFSTLEIQRTEQGDSAMYLCASSYPAGAKNIQYFGAGTRLSVL.

The chain employs TRBV14 and TRBJ2-1; perhaps TRBD1 as D (5 bases). CDR3 length: 16 amino acids. Trimming took 5 bases from V and 2 from J, leaving 16 bases between them. CDR1 and CDR2 from the germline V gene are SGHDN and FVKESK. The CDR3 DNA sequence: TGTGCCAGCAGCAGGGGTGGGTGGGTCACCTACAATGAGCAGTTCTTC. It encodes CASSRGGWVTYNEQFF.

The V gene is TRBV11-2, the J gene TRBJ2-7; the match to TRBD1 covers 9 bases. The CDR3 runs to 14 residues. The germline gives CDR1 SGHAT, CDR2 FQNNGV. Trimming cost V 4 bases and J 3 bases; bases outside gene matches: 4. CDR3 in amino acids: CASSSLGQGYEQYF. The CDR3 DNA is TGTGCCAGCAGCTCTTTGGGACAGGGCTACGAGCAGTACTTC.

This chain joins TRBV14 and TRBJ1-2; D gene unclear. V lost 1 base and J lost 9, with 12 bases in between. The CDR3 is 13 amino acids. The germline V gene encodes CDR1 SGHDN and CDR2 FVKESK. The CDR3, as DNA: TGTGCCAGCAGCCAAGTGGGTGTTGTGAGCTACACCTTC. Translated, it gives CASSQVGVVSYTF.

V gene TRBV9 combines with J gene TRBJ2-3, with 10 bases lining up with TRBD2. CDR1 is SGDLS, CDR2 YYNGEE, per germline. V shed 4 bases and J 4 bases; nucleotides not matched to a gene: 6. This CDR3 is 15 amino acids long. For the CDR3, the DNA is TGTGCCAGCAGCCTTCGGACTAGCGGAGCAGATACGCAGTATTTT. Its translation is CASSLRTSGADTQYF.